This T cell receptor (beta chain) comes out of a study of blood T cell repertoires in COVID-19. Study as a whole: Sources were T cells, B-cell-depleted T cells, or PBMCs; the material itself was cDNA or gDNA.

V lost 5 bases, J lost 5 bases, and 7 bases stayed unmatched. CDR3 length: 15 residues. Germline CDR1 MNHEY, CDR2 SMNVEV (reference sequence). Participants reported their clinical history, and cohort assignment relied on those reports. Method: immunoSEQ multiplex PCR; TCRdb's copy keeps in-frame clones and lacks some. The sample includes over 200,000 clones, about 90% seen only once; the top ten take approximately 1.2%. The sample consisted of PBMCs or T cells enriched from blood (not recorded which). The rearrangement joins TRBV27 to TRBJ1-1, with 11 bases matching TRBD1. The receptor was isolated from a human donor in a cohort exposed to, infected with or recovered from COVID-19 (not recorded which). The donor label of this sample is uncertain. The CDR3 reads CASSPWTGGTTEAFF. CDR3 sequence (DNA): TGTGCCAGCAGTCCATGGACAGGGGGCACGACTGAAGCTTTCTTT.